This T cell receptor beta chain was profiled in a study of sequential checkpoint blockade in melanoma. Measured with immunoSEQ multiplex PCR; TCRdb has only the in-frame clones, and not every one. The sample records approximately 15,000 clones, 80% being singletons. As to treatment: randomized to nivolumab then ipilimumab (arm A) or the reverse (arm B). Specimen: CD8+ T cells sorted from blood (inferred from file names), collected from a patient given nivolumab and ipilimumab in sequence. This clonotype originated in a human donor with melanoma.

The CDR3 DNA reads TGTGCCAGCAGCTTACTCGGGACTACCTACGAGCAGTACTTC. Translation: CASSLLGTTYEQYF. The chain links TRBV7-8 to TRBJ2-7, with 7 bases matching TRBD2. Trimming took 2 bases from V and 2 from J; bases not matched to a gene: 3. The CDR3 length is 14 residues. Germline V CDR1 and CDR2: SGHVS, FQNEAQ.